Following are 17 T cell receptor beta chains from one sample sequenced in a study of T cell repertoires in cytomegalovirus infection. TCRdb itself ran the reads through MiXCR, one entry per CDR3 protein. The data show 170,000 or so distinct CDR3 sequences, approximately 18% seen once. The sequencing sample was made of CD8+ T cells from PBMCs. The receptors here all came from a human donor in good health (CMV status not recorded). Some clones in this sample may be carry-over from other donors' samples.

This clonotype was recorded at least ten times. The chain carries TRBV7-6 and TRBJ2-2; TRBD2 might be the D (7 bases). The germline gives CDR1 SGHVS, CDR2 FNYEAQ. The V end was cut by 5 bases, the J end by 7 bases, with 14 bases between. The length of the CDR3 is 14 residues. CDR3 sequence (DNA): TGTGCCAGCAGCCTCGGGGGGCCAAACGGGGAGCTGTTTTTT. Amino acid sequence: CASSLGGPNGELFF.

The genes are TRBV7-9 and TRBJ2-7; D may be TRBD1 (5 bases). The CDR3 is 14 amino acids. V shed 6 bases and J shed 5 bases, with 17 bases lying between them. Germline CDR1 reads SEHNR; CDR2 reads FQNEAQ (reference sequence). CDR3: CASRVGGAVHEQYF. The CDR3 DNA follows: TGTGCCAGCAGGGTCGGTGGGGCGGTCCACGAGCAGTACTTC.

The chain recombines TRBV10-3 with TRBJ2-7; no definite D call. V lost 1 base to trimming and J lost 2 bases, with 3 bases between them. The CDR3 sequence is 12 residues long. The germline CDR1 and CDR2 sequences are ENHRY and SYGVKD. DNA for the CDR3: TGTGCCATCAGTGAGTACACCTACGAGCAGTACTTC. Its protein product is CAISEYTYEQYF.

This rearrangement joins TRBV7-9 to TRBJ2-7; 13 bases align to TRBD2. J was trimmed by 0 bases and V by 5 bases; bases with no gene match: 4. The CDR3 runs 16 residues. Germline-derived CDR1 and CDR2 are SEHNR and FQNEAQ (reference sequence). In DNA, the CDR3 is TGTGCCAGCAGCGGGACTAGCGGGGACCACTCCTACGAGCAGTACTTC. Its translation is CASSGTSGDHSYEQYF.

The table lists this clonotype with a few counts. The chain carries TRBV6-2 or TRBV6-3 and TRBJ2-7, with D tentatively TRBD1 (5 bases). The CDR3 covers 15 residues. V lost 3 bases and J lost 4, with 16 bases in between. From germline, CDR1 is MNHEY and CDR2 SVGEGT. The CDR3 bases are TGTGCCAGCAGTTATTGGACAAACGGTCAGTACGAGCAGTACTTC. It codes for CASSYWTNGQYEQYF.

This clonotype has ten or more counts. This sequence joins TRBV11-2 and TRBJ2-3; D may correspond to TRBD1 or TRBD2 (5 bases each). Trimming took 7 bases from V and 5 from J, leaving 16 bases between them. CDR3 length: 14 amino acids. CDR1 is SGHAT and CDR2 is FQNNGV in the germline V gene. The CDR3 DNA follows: TGTGCCAGCACCAAATACGGGGACCGAGATACGCAGTATTTT. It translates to CASTKYGDRDTQYF.

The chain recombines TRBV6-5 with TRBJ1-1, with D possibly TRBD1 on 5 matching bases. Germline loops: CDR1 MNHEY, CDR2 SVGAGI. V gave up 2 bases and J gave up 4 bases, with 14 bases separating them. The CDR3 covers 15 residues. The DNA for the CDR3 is TGTGCCAGCAGTTACAGGAGAGGGGCCCTCACTGAAGCTTTCTTT. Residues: CASSYRRGALTEAFF.

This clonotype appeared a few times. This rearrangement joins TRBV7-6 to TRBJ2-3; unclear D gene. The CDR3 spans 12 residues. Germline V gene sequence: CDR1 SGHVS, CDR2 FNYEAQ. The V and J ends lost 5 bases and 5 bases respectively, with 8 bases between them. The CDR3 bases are TGTGCCAGCAGCATGCACCTAGATACGCAGTATTTT. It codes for CASSMHLDTQYF.

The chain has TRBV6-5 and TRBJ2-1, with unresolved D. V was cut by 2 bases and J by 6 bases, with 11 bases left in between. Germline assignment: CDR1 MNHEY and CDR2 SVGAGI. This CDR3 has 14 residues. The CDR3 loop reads CASSYKIVANEQFF. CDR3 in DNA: TGTGCCAGCAGTTACAAAATCGTCGCCAATGAGCAGTTCTTC.

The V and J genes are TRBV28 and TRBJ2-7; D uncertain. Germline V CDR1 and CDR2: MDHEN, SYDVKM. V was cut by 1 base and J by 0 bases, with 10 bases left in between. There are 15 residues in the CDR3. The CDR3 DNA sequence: TGTGCCAGCAGTTTATCGGACGTTGGCTCCTACGAGCAGTACTTC. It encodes CASSLSDVGSYEQYF.

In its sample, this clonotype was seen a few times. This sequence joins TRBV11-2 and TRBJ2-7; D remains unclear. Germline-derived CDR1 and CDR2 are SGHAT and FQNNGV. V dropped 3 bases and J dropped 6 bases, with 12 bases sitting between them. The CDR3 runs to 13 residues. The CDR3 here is CASSFAGVFEQYF. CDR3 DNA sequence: TGTGCCAGCAGCTTCGCAGGAGTCTTCGAGCAGTACTTC.

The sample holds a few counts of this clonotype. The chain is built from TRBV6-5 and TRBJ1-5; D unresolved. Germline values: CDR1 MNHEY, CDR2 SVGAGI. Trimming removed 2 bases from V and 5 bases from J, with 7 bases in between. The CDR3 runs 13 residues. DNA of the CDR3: TGTGCCAGCAGTTACAGATCCTATCAGCCCCAGCATTTT. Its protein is CASSYRSYQPQHF.

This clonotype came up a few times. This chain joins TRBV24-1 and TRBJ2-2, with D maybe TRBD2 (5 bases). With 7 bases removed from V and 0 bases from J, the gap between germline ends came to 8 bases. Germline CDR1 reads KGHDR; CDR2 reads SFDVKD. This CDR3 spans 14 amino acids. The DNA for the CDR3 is TGTGCCACCAGGGGAGTCTCGAACACCGGGGAGCTGTTTTTT. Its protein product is CATRGVSNTGELFF.

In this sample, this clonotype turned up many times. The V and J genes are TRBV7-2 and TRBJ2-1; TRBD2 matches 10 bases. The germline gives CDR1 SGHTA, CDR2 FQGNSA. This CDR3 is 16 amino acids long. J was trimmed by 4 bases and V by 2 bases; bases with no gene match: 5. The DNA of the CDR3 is TGTGCCAGCAGCTTAACTAGCGGGGTCGTTTACAATGAGCAGTTCTTC. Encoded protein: CASSLTSGVVYNEQFF.

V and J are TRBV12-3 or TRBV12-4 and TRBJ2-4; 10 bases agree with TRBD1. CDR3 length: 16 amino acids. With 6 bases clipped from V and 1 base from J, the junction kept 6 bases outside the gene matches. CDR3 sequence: CASRSPGQGAKNIQYF. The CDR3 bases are TGTGCCAGCAGGTCACCGGGACAGGGGGCCAAAAACATTCAGTACTTC.

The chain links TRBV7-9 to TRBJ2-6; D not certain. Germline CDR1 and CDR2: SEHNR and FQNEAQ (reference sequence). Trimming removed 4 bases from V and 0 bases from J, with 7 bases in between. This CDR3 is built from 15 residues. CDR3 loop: CASSSRSSGANVLTF. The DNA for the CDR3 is TGTGCCAGCAGCTCGAGAAGCTCTGGGGCCAACGTCCTGACTTTC.

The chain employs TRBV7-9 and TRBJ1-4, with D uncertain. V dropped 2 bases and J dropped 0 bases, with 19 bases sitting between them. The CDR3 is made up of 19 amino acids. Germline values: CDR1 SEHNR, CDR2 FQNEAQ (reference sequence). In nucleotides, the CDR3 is TGTGCCAGCAGCTTAAGTCATCTAGGCGAACTTACAACTAATGAAAAACTGTTTTTT. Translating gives CASSLSHLGELTTNEKLFF.